The 7 T cell receptor beta chains given below trace back to one sample, sequenced in a study of blood T cell repertoires in COVID-19. The repertoire was sequenced with immunoSEQ multiplex PCR; TCRdb's copy has only in-frame clones and lacks some. The sample yields tens of thousands of clones, roughly 89% seen once. The sample taken for sequencing was peripheral blood. The receptor source for this set is a woman in her sixties with COVID-19, enrolled during active disease.

The chain uses TRBV5-4 and TRBJ2-7; possible D gene TRBD2, 6 bases. V was clipped by 4 bases and J by 0 bases, with 11 bases between them. Germline assignment: CDR1 SGHNT and CDR2 YYREEE (reference sequence). The CDR3 has 14 amino acids. CDR3 DNA sequence: TGTGCCAGCAGCCAAACCGGGAGCTCCTACGAGCAGTACTTC. Protein product: CASSQTGSSYEQYF. Full variable domain (remainder filled in from reference TRBV5-4 and TRBJ2-7): ETGVTQSPTHLIKTRGQQVTLRCSSQSGHNTVSWYQQALGQGPQFIFQYYREEENGRGNFPPRFSGLQFPNYSSELNVNALELDDSALYLCASSQTGSSYEQYFGPGTRLTVT.

The chain is built from TRBV28 and TRBJ1-6; 7 positions agree with TRBD1. This CDR3 has 15 amino acids. Germline V gene data show CDR1 as MDHEN and CDR2 as SYDVKM. Trimming cost V 3 bases and J 9 bases; bases outside gene matches: 8. The DNA for the CDR3 is TGTGCCAGCAGTTTGATTTGGCAGGGGGGTTCACCCCTCCACTTT. Its translation: CASSLIWQGGSPLHF.

The J gene is TRBJ2-1, the V gene TRBV18; the match to TRBD1 covers 7 bases. From germline, CDR1 is KGHSH and CDR2 LQKENI. CDR3 length: 14 amino acids. J was trimmed by 9 bases and V by 3 bases; bases with no gene match: 8. The CDR3 nucleotides read TGTGCCAGCTCACCCACTCAGGGGGATATTGAGCAGTTCTTC. Translating it yields CASSPTQGDIEQFF.

This chain uses TRBV19 with TRBJ1-4; the match to TRBD1 covers 8 bases. The CDR3 sequence is 15 residues long. With V trimmed by 5 bases and J by 6 bases, 8 bases remained unmatched. Germline values: CDR1 LNHDA, CDR2 SQIVND (reference sequence). The CDR3, as DNA: TGTGCCAGTAGTCCGAACAGGGGGTCGTATGAAAAACTGTTTTTT. It translates to CASSPNRGSYEKLFF.

This chain uses TRBV7-9 with TRBJ1-5; unclear D gene. The germline V gene encodes CDR1 SEHNR and CDR2 FQNEAQ (reference sequence). The CDR3 length is 14 residues. V gave up 1 base and J gave up 6 bases, with 10 bases separating them. The chain's CDR3 is CASSLGGFGQPQHF. CDR3 bases: TGTGCCAGCAGCTTAGGCGGGTTTGGTCAGCCCCAGCATTTT.

This rearrangement joins TRBV12-3 or TRBV12-4 to TRBJ1-1; 10 bases match TRBD1. This CDR3 is built from 13 residues. V shed 6 bases, J shed 9 bases, and the junction held 7 bases outside the gene matches. The CDR3 DNA reads TGTGCCAGCAGGCCCGGGACAGGGGACCAAGCTTTCTTT. It codes for CASRPGTGDQAFF.

This clone has just a few counts. The rearrangement links TRBV4-3 to TRBJ2-2; D might be TRBD1 (6 bases). V was pared by 0 bases and J by 5 bases, with 13 bases between. CDR3 length: 16 residues. The germline CDR1 and CDR2 sequences are LGHNA and YSLEER. The CDR3 reads CASSQDRQGLTGELFF. The CDR3 region has the DNA TGCGCCAGCAGCCAAGATCGGCAGGGGCTGACCGGGGAGCTGTTTTTT.